The clone carrying this T cell receptor beta chain was counted only a few times. Its antigen remains unidentified. This specimen belongs to a study of identical twins. Regarding the study as a whole: Within monozygotic twins, out-of-frame TCR alpha sharing was underestimated by the models.

This CDR3 region has 14 residues. Germline lookup yields CDR1 SEHNR and CDR2 FQNEAQ (reference sequence). V lost 3 bases and J 4 bases, leaving 12 bases between the germline ends. Each CDR3 protein gets one entry after TCRdb re-called the 5' RACE reads with MiXCR. The sample contains 500,000 or so distinct CDR3 sequences, approximately 15% of which appear only once. The same sample was also studied in work on yellow fever vaccine responses in identical twins.

The chain employs TRBV7-9 and TRBJ1-1; weak D call: TRBD1 (6 bases). Sequencing was carried out using CD4+ T cells sorted from blood. The sequence came from a woman aged 18-30 years in good health. The CDR3, as DNA: TGTGCCAGCAGCTTTCGGGGGGCGGGCACTGAAGCTTTCTTT. Amino acids: CASSFRGAGTEAFF.